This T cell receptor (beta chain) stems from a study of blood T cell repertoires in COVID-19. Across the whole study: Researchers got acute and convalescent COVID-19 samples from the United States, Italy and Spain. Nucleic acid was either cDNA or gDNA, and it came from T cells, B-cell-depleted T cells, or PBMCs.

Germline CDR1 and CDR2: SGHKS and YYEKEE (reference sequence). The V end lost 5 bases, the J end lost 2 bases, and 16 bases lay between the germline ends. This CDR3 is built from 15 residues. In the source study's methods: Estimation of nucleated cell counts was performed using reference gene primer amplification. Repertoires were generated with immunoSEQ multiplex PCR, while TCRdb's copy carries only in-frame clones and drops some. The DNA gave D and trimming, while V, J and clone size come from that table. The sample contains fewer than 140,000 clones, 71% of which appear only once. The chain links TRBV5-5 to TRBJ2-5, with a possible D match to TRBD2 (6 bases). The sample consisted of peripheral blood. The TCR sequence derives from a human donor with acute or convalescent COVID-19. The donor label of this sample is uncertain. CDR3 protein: CASSFRGTDQETQYF. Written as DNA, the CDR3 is TGTGCCAGCAGTTTCCGCGGGACCGATCAAGAGACCCAGTACTTC.